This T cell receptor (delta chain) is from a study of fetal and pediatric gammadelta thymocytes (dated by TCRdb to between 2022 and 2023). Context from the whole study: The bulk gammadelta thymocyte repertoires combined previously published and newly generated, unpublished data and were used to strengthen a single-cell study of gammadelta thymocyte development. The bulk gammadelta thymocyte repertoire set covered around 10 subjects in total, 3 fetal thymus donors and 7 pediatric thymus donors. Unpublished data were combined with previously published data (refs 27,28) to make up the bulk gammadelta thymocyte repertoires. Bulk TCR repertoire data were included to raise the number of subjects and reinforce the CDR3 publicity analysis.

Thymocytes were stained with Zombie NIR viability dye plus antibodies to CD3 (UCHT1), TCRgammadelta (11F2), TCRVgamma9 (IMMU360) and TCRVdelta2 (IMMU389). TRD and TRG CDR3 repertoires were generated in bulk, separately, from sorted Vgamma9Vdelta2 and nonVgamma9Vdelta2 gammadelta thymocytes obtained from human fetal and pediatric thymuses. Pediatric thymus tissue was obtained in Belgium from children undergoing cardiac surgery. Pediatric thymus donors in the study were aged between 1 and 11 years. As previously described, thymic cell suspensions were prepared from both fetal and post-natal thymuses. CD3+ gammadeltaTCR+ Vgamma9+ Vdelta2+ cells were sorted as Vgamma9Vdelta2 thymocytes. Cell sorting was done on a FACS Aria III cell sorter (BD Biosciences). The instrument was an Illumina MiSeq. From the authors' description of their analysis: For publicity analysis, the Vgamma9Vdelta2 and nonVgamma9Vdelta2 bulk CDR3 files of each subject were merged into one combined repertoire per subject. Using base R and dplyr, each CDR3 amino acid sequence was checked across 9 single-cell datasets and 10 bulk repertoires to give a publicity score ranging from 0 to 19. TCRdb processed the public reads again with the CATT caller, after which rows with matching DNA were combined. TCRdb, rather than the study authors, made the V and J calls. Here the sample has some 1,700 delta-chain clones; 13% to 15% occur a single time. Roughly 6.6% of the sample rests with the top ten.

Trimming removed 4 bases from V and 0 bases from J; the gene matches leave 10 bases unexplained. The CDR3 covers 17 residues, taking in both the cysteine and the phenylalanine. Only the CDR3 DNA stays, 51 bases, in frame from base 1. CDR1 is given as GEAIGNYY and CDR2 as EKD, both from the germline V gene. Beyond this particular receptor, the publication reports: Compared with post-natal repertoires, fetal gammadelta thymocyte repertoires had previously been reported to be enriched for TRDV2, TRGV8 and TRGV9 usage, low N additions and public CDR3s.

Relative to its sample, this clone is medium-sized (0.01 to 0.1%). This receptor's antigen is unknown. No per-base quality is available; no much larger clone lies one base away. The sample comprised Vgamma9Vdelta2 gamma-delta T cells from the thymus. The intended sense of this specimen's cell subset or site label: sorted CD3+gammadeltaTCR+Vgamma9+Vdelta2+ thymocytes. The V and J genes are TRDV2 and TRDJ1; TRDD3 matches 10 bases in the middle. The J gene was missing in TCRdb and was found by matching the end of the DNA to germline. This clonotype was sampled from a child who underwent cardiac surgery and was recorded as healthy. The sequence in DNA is TGTGCCTGTGATCCCCTACTGGGGGATCAGTACACCGATAAACTCATCTTT. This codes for CACDPLLGDQYTDKLIF.